This T cell receptor (beta chain) emerged from a study of blood T cell repertoires in COVID-19. Study as a whole: PBMCs, B-cell-depleted T cells, or T cells were the source of the cDNA or gDNA that made up the material.

As handled by the study authors: Scientists estimated how many nucleated cells there were by amplifying reference gene primers. Sequencing was performed with immunoSEQ multiplex PCR; in TCRdb, only in-frame clones are kept and a portion is missing. The D gene and trimming were derived from the DNA, and the V and J assignments and clone size from that table. The profile shows around 250,000 clones, roughly 80% of them singletons. V lost 6 bases to trimming and J lost 9 bases; unmatched junction nucleotides: 11. CDR1 and CDR2 from the germline V gene are MDHEN and SYDVKM. CDR3 length equals 15 residues.

The source is a woman aged 18-29 years with acute or convalescent COVID-19. Material: peripheral blood. The rearrangement links TRBV28 to TRBJ2-1; 10 positions match TRBD2. Written as DNA, the CDR3 is TGTGCCAGCAGCCTACCGAGCGGGAGGGCCGGTGAGCAGTTCTTC. As protein: CASSLPSGRAGEQFF.